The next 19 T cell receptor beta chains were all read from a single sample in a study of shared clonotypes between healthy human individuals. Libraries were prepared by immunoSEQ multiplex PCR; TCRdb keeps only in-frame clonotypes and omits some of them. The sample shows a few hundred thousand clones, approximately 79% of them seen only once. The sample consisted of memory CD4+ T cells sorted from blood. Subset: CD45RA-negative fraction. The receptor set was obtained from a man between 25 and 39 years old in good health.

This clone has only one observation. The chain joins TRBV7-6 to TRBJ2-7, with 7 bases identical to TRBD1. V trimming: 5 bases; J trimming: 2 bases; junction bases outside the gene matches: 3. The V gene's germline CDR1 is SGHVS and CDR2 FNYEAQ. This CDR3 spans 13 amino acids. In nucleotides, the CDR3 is TGTGCCAGCAGCCGGGACAGAACCTACGAGCAGTACTTC. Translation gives CASSRDRTYEQYF.

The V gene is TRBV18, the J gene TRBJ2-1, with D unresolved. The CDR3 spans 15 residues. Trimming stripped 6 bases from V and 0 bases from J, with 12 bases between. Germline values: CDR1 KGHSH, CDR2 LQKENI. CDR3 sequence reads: CASSPRSSSYNEQFF. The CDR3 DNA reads TGTGCCAGCTCCCCTAGGTCGAGCTCCTACAATGAGCAGTTCTTC.

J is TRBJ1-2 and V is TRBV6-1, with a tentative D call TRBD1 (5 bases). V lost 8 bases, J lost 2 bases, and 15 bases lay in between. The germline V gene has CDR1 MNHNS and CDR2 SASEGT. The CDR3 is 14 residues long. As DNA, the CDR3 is TGTGCCAGCGCCGACAGATCCCAAAACTATGGCTACACCTTC. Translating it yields CASADRSQNYGYTF.

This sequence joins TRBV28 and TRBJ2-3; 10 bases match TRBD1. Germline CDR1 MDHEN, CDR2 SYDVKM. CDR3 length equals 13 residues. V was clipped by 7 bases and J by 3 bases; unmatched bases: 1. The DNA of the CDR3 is TGTGCCAGCATGGGACAGGGGACAGATACGCAGTATTTT. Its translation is CASMGQGTDTQYF.

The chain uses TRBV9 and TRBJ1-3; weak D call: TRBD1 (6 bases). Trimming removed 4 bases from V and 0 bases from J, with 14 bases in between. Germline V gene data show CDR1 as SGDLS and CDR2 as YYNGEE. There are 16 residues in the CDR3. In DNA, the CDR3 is TGTGCCAGCAGCCCAAAGACAGGTTACTCTGGAAACACCATATATTTT. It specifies CASSPKTGYSGNTIYF.

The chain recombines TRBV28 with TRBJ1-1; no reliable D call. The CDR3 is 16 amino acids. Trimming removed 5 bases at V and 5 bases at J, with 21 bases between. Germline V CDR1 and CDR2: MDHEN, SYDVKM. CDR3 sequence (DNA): TGTGCCAGCAGTAGATCGGGGAGCGCGGGTAGGACTGAAGCTTTCTTT. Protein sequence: CASSRSGSAGRTEAFF. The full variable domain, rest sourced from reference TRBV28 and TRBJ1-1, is DVKVTQSSRYLVKRTGEKVFLECVQDMDHENMFWYRQDPGLGLRLIYFSYDVKMKEKGDIPEGYSVSREKKERFSLILESASTNQTSMYLCASSRSGSAGRTEAFFGQGTRLTVV.

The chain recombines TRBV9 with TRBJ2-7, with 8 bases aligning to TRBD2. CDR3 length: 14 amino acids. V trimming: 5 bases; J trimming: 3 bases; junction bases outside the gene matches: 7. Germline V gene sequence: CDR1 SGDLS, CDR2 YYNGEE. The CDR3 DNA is TGTGCCAGCAGTCAGGGACTAGGGAACTACGAGCAGTACTTC. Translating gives CASSQGLGNYEQYF.

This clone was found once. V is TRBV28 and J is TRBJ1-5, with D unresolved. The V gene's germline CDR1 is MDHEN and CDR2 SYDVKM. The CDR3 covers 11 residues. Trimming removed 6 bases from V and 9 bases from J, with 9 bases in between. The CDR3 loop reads CASSPGMPQHF. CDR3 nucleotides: TGTGCCAGCAGCCCCGGGATGCCCCAGCATTTT. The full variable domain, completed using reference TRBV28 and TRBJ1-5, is DVKVTQSSRYLVKRTGEKVFLECVQDMDHENMFWYRQDPGLGLRLIYFSYDVKMKEKGDIPEGYSVSREKKERFSLILESASTNQTSMYLCASSPGMPQHFGDGTRLSIL.

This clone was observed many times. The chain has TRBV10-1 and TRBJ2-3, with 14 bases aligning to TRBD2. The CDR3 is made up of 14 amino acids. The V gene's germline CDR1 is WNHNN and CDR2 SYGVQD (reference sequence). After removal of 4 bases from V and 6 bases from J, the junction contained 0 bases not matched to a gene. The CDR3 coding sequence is TGCGCCAGCAGTGGGACTAGCGGGAGGGATACGCAGTATTTT. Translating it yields CASSGTSGRDTQYF.

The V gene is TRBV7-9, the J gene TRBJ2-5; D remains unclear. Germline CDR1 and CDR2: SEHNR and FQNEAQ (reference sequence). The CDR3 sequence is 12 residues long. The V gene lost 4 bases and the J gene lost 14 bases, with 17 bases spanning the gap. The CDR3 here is CASSSLSSSFYF. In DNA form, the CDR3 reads TGTGCCAGCAGCTCGCTGAGTAGTAGCTTCTACTTC.

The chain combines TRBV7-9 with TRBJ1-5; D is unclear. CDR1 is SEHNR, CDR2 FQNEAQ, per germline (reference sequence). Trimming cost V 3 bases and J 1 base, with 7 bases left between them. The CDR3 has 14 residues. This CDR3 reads CASSLGFSNQPQHF. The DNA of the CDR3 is TGTGCCAGCAGCTTGGGTTTCAGCAATCAGCCCCAGCATTTT. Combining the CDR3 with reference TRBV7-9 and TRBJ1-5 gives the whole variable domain DTGVSQNPRHKITKRGQNVTFRCDPISEHNRLYWYRQTLGQGPEFLTYFQNEAQLEKSRLLSDRFSAERPKGSFSTLEIQRTEQGDSAMYLCASSLGFSNQPQHFGDGTRLSIL.

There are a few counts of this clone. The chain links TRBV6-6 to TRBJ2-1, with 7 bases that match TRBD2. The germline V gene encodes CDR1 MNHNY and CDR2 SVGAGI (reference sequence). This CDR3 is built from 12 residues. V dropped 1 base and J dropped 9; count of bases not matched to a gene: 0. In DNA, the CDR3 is TGTGCCAGCAGTTACTGGGGGGGTGAGCAGTTCTTC. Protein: CASSYWGGEQFF.

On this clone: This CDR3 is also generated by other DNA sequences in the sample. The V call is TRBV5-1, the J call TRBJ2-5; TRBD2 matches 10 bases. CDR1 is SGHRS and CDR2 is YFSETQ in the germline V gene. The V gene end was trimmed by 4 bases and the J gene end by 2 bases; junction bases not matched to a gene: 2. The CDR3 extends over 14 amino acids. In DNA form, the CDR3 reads TGCGCCAGCAGCCTAGCGGGAGTACAAGAGACCCAGTACTTC. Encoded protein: CASSLAGVQETQYF.

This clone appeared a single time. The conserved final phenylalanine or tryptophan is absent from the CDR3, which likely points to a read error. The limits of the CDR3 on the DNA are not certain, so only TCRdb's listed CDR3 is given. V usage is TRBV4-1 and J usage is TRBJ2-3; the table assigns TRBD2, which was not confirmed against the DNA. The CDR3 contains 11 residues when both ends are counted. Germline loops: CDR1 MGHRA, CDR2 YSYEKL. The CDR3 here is CASSREDRTDL.

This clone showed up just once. CDR3 loop: CASSPTPRANEQFF. CDR3 coding DNA: TGTGCCAGCAGCCCCACGCCTAGGGCCAATGAGCAGTTCTTC. This chain links TRBV9 with TRBJ2-1; D call uncertain. CDR3 length: 14 amino acids. V dropped 4 bases and J dropped 6 bases, with 14 bases sitting between them. In germline, CDR1 is SGDLS, CDR2 YYNGEE. The full variable domain, in which reference TRBV9 and TRBJ2-1 provide the parts outside the CDR3, is DSGVTQTPKHLITATGQRVTLRCSPRSGDLSVYWYQQSLDQGLQFLIQYYNGEERAKGNILERFSAQQFPDLHSELNLSSLELGDSALYFCASSPTPRANEQFFGPGTRLTVL.

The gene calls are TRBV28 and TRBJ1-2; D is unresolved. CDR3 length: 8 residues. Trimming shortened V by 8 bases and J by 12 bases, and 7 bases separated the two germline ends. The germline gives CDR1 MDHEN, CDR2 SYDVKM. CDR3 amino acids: CASPDHTF. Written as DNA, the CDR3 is TGTGCCAGCCCGGACCACACCTTC.

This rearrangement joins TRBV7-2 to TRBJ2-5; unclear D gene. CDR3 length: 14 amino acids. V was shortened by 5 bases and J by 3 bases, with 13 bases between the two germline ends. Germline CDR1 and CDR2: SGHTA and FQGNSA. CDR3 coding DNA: TGTGCCAGCAGCGCCCGGCGCTCGGAAGAGACCCAGTACTTC. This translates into CASSARRSEETQYF.

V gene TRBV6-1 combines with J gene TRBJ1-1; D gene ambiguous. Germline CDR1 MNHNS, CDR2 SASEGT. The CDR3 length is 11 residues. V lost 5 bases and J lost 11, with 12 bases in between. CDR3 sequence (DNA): TGTGCCAGCAGTCAGACCCTAATGGCTTTCTTT. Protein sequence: CASSQTLMAFF.

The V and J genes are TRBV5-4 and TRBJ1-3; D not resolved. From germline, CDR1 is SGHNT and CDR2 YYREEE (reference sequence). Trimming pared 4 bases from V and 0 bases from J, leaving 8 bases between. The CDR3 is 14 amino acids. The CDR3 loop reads CASSDQSSGNTIYF. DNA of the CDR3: TGTGCCAGCAGCGACCAGAGCTCTGGAAACACCATATATTTT.